This record concerns one T cell receptor (beta chain) sequence. Antigen specificity is unknown. Though nominally healthy at sampling, donors likely had unrecorded immune exposures. A multiplex PCR was run with 60 Vbeta primers and 13 Jbeta primers. The table came from immunoSEQ multiplex PCR; TCRdb's copy has only in-frame clones and leaves some out. The sample yields 300,000 or so clones, roughly 86% seen once. The source of the sample is a study of cytomegalovirus exposure and HLA in healthy donors. Study in general: Prior work identified 95 million to 120 million unique TCR beta sequences in roughly 180 million T cells. Whole-study findings and limits: Relative to equally common others, HLA-associated TCR beta chains showed greater clonal expansion in a later analysis. The authors considered a cluster of highly shared sequence variants likely to be a sequencing artifact.

The receptor was isolated from a woman in her forties in good health and CMV-seropositive. Input material: PBMCs.

Written as DNA, the CDR3 is TGCGCCAGCTTTGGACAGGGCGGTTACAATGAGCAGTTCTTC. It codes for CASFGQGGYNEQFF. V gene TRBV5-1 combines with J gene TRBJ2-1; TRBD1 matches at 8 bases. With 7 bases clipped from V and 4 bases from J, the junction kept 7 bases outside the gene matches. Looked up from germline, CDR1 is SGHRS and CDR2 is YFSETQ. The CDR3 length is 14 residues.